This T cell receptor (beta chain) was identified during a study of OX40 agonist ivuxolimab in advanced cancers. In the study overall: Ivuxolimab is a fully human IgG2 antibody that activates OX40 (CD134). Enrollees could have had prior anti-PD-1, anti-PD-L1 or anti-CTLA-4 therapy, which 35% to 40% had received.

About this clone itself: Its antigen remains unidentified.

Clones were read by immunoSEQ multiplex PCR, and TCRdb kept only the in-frame ones, dropping some. Counted here are some 39,000 clones, approximately 80% occurring once; the ten biggest clones make up roughly 2.5%. In germline, CDR1 is SEHNR, CDR2 FQNEAQ (reference sequence). The CDR3 is 12 amino acids. V lost 4 bases and J 5 bases, leaving 8 bases between the germline ends. Study outcomes and limitations: In general, CD8+ T cells held more expanded clones than CD4+ did, on average. Both CD4+ and CD8+ T cell populations in blood had undergone clonal expansion by week 6 at 0.1 to 3.0 mg/kg.

V and J are TRBV7-9 and TRBJ1-2; unclear D gene. Sequences were derived from CD4+ or CD8+ T cells sorted from blood, sampled in a trial of the OX40 agonist ivuxolimab. The receptor was isolated from an adult with an advanced solid tumor such as melanoma, head and neck, liver or kidney cancer. The CDR3 loop is CASSSDGYGYTF. The CDR3 coding sequence is TGTGCCAGCAGCTCGGACGGATATGGCTACACCTTC.